Sequencing of this T cell receptor beta chain was carried out in a study of cytomegalovirus exposure and HLA in healthy donors. Study summary: A previous analysis identified 95 million to 120 million unique TCR beta sequences derived from 180 million or so T cells.

Comments on this clone: Its antigen is not known.

Study-wide results and limits: In a later analysis, several top co-occurrence clusters appeared linked to parvovirus B19, influenza, CMV and Epstein-Barr virus. Relative to equally common others, HLA-associated TCR beta chains showed greater clonal expansion in a later analysis.

Trimming took 9 bases from V and 8 from J, leaving 20 bases between them. From germline, CDR1 is MRHNA and CDR2 SNTAGT. This CDR3 is built from 14 residues. In the PCR, 60 Vbeta and 13 Jbeta primers were used. Some clones are missing from TCRdb's copy, which holds only in-frame ones; the method was immunoSEQ multiplex PCR. The sample holds some 39,000 clones. This chain links TRBV6-4 with TRBJ2-1; D is undetermined. The TCR originated in a woman in her twenties or thirties in good health and CMV-seropositive. The sequenced sample was PBMCs. The chain's CDR3 is CASTNSASIDEQFF. CDR3 coding DNA: TGTGCCAGTACGAACAGTGCCTCTATAGATGAGCAGTTCTTC.